This record covers a single T cell receptor (beta chain). Its antigen is currently not known. No much larger clone exists at a distance of one base, and base qualities are not known. Ficoll-Paque density gradient centrifugation was the method used to isolate PBMCs. The sample comes from a study of T-cell memory formation after mild COVID-19 (dated by TCRdb to about 2021). About the study as a whole: TCR sequence clusters from the two donors were found to be largely donor specific. In two donors, T-cell clones that expanded and contracted after mild COVID-19 were tracked by sequencing TCRalpha and TCRbeta repertoires over time. The cohort comprised two young, previously healthy adult volunteers, one female and one male.

TCRdb names Illumina NovaSeq 6000 as the instrument used. TCRalpha and TCRbeta cDNA libraries were constructed by 5'RACE with constant-segment primers, with sample barcodes and unique molecular identifiers being introduced. RNA was extracted from every sample with Trizol reagent. Libraries were amplified in two PCR steps, with a second sample barcode and Illumina TruSeq adapters added in the second step. Libraries were sequenced on an Illumina NovaSeq with 2 x 150 bp paired-end reads. Per the source publication's procedure: With migec v1.2.7, reads were demultiplexed and then collapsed into UMI-guided consensus sequences. With mixcr v2.1.11, UMI consensuses were aligned to TRA and TRB V and J templates and assembled into clonotypes. Expanded or contracted clonotypes were those called significant by both edgeR and NoisET, with noise models trained on biological replicates. For edgeR calls, the thresholds were a false discovery rate-adjusted p below 0.01 and a log2 fold-change of 1. As an exploratory analysis of dynamics, PCA with hierarchical clustering was applied to max-normalized trajectories of the 1000 most abundant clonotypes. Separately sequenced CD4+ and CD8+ repertoires were used to assign a CD4 or CD8 phenotype to each responding clone. TCRdb's own reprocessing of the public reads used fastp at Q25 and MiXCR and kept productive beta chains. Each record represents a unique CDR3 protein, reported with the most common genes and DNA among its rows. What appears here as the V and J calls and clone size reflects TCRdb's work, not the paper's. The sample table contains about 560,000 distinct CDR3 sequences; only one count was recorded for about 20% of them. The top ten clonotypes cover approximately 8.4% of the sample.

Study-wide findings and limitations: Contracting CD4+ clones were found mainly in CM and EM memory subsets, while CD8+ clones were enriched in EMRA. Some responding clones were detected in pre-infection memory, which suggested that pre-existing cross-reactive memory T cells had joined the SARS-CoV-2 response. SARS-CoV-2 specificity was not confirmed for the second-wave clones peaking on day 37. Clones contracting from day 15 to 85 had balanced CD4/CD8 phenotypes, while a second wave expanding from day 15 to 37 was biased towards CD4+. The study included only a couple of mild cases, and larger cohorts that include severe cases with pre-infection samples were judged to be necessary.

V drops 4 bases and J drops 5 bases, leaving 11 bases in between. The CDR3 goes from the cysteine to the phenylalanine over 14 residues. The entry retains the CDR3 DNA only, 42 bases that are in frame from base 1. Sequences KGHSH (CDR1) and LQKENI (CDR2) are obtained from the germline V gene. The receptor's source is an adult woman who had mild COVID-19 (a few samples of this study predate the infection). The sample titles of this study are shuffled in the database, so cell type and time point are left out; the donor was told from shared clones. Specimen: PBMCs or a T cell subset sorted from them (not recorded which). The V gene is TRBV18 and the J gene is TRBJ1-4, with TRBD1 perhaps the D gene, on 5 matching bases. CDR3 region: CASSRRDGNEKLFF. The DNA sequence reads TGTGCCAGCTCACGCCGGGACGGGAATGAAAAACTGTTTTTT.